The T cell receptor beta chain described here comes from a study of regulatory T cells in long-lasting Graves disease. Whole-study findings and limits: Sharing of public clonotypes was greater in persistent patients (approximately 2,700) than in new patients (roughly 1,000). Among samples with persistent disease, TRBV28, TRBJ1-2 and TRBJ2-5 were favored.

Germline V gives CDR1 SNHLY, CDR2 FYNNEI. This CDR3 region has 15 residues. V shed 5 bases and J shed 5 bases, with 16 bases lying between them. This clonotype was recorded at least ten times. Its antigen is currently unknown. Specified time point: newly diagnosed GD, antithyroid drugs for less than 3 months. PBMC RNA served as the TCR library source. Relying on iRepertoire HTBI primers and Arm-PCR of CDR3 regions, the team built TCR beta libraries. One entry per CDR3 protein, called by TCRdb with MiXCR from the multiplex PCR reads. The sample lists hundreds of thousands of distinct CDR3 sequences; around 15% were seen once.

The sequence was collected from a female donor with Graves disease. This chain connects TRBV2 to TRBJ1-5, with D perhaps matching TRBD1 (5 bases). The input for sequencing was peripheral blood mononuclear cells (PBMCs), taken at new diagnosis, from a patient treated with antithyroid drugs. CDR3 sequence: CASSYLGAGDQPQHF. The CDR3, as DNA: TGTGCCAGCAGTTACCTAGGGGCGGGGGATCAGCCCCAGCATTTT.